This T cell receptor beta chain came from a study of cytomegalovirus exposure and HLA in healthy donors. With V trimmed by 3 bases and J by 2 bases, 10 bases remained unmatched. This CDR3 has 16 residues. Germline lookup yields CDR1 MNHEY and CDR2 SMNVEV (reference sequence). Amplification used 60 Vbeta primers and 13 Jbeta primers. Assay: immunoSEQ multiplex PCR; the TCRdb copy retains only in-frame clones and omits some. The table includes 95,000 to 150,000 clones, around two thirds detected once. The TCR sequence derives from a woman in her forties in good health and CMV-seropositive. Sequenced input: PBMCs. This chain uses TRBV27 with TRBJ2-7, with TRBD1 matching over 7 bases. CDR3 amino acids: CASSFLLPGQTYEQYF. The CDR3 nucleotides are TGTGCCAGCAGTTTCCTACTTCCGGGACAGACCTACGAGCAGTACTTC.